These 21 T cell receptor beta chains share one sample of origin, sequenced in a study of blood T cell repertoires in COVID-19. The data were produced by immunoSEQ multiplex PCR, yet TCRdb's version contains in-frame clones alone and is incomplete. The sample lists approximately 200,000 clones; just under 85% were seen once. The material sequenced was PBMCs or T cells enriched from blood (not recorded which). These receptors were taken from a woman between 40 and 55 years old with acute COVID-19.

The chain has TRBV18 and TRBJ1-4, with D uncertain. The CDR3 covers 15 residues. Germline V lookup: CDR1 KGHSH, CDR2 LQKENI. Trimming shortened V by 3 bases and J by 5 bases, and 13 bases separated the two germline ends. The CDR3 sequence is CASSPFPGWNEKLFF. In nucleotides, the CDR3 is TGTGCCAGCTCACCTTTTCCAGGATGGAATGAAAAACTGTTTTTT.

The chain combines TRBV15 with TRBJ1-5; D is undetermined. Deletions cut 1 base from V and 0 bases from J, with 13 bases between. The CDR3 extends over 17 amino acids. The germline CDR1 and CDR2 sequences are LNHNV and YYDKDF (reference sequence). Written as DNA, the CDR3 is TGTGCCACCAGCAGAGGGAGAGGGCGGGGTAGCAATCAGCCCCAGCATTTT. Translation: CATSRGRGRGSNQPQHF.

The chain is built from TRBV19 and TRBJ1-5, with D unclear. Trimming pared 0 bases from V and 16 bases from J, leaving 25 bases between. The germline V gene has CDR1 LNHDA and CDR2 SQIVND (reference sequence). CDR3 length: 16 residues. The chain's CDR3 is CASSIDRNRLNQPRHF. The CDR3 DNA sequence: TGTGCCAGTAGTATAGATCGTAACAGACTAAATCAGCCCCGACATTTT.

This sequence joins TRBV29-1 and TRBJ1-1, with D uncertain. The CDR3 runs 13 residues. The germline CDR1 and CDR2 sequences are SQVTM and ANQGSEA. The V and J ends lost 3 bases and 0 bases respectively, with 8 bases between them. CDR3 bases: TGCAGCGTTGACGTCAGGCTGAACACTGAAGCTTTCTTT. Protein: CSVDVRLNTEAFF.

The chain employs TRBV18 and TRBJ1-2; 9 nucleotides align to TRBD1. This CDR3 spans 16 amino acids. Germline V gives CDR1 KGHSH, CDR2 LQKENI. Unmatched junction bases numbered 13, after V lost 2 bases and J lost 9 bases. CDR3 residues: CASSPTGTGRAISYTF. The CDR3 DNA reads TGTGCCAGCTCACCAACTGGGACAGGGCGGGCCATTAGCTACACCTTC.

This clone was counted at least ten times. The V and J genes are TRBV5-5 and TRBJ2-7, with D unresolved. The CDR3 spans 13 residues. The ends were cut back, 1 base at V and 3 bases at J, with 8 bases in the middle. Germline V CDR1 and CDR2: SGHKS, YYEKEE (reference sequence). CDR3 sequence (DNA): TGTGCCAGCAGCTTGTTGGTAGACTACGAGCAGTACTTC. Amino acids: CASSLLVDYEQYF.

The rearrangement links TRBV7-2 to TRBJ2-7, with a weak D call TRBD2 (6 bases). The CDR3 sequence is 13 residues long. The germline gives CDR1 SGHTA, CDR2 FQGNSA. The V end was cut by 5 bases, the J end by 2 bases, with 10 bases between. CDR3 loop: CASSRSGPYEQYF. The CDR3 DNA reads TGTGCCAGCAGCCGTAGCGGACCCTACGAGCAGTACTTC.

The genes are TRBV9 and TRBJ1-6; 7 nucleotides agree with TRBD1. J lost 14 bases, V lost 0 bases, and 8 bases had no gene match. CDR1 is SGDLS and CDR2 is YYNGEE in the germline V gene. This CDR3 is 14 amino acids long. CDR3 residues: CASSVAYRGESLHF. CDR3 sequence (DNA): TGTGCCAGCAGCGTAGCTTACAGGGGCGAGTCCCTCCACTTT.

The CDR3 reads CASRPGLAVSYEQYF. The CDR3 DNA reads as TGTGCCAGCAGGCCGGGACTAGCGGTTTCCTACGAGCAGTACTTC. The chain links TRBV6-6 to TRBJ2-7, with 11 bases identical to TRBD2. The CDR3 spans 15 residues. Germline assignment: CDR1 MNHNY and CDR2 SVGAGI (reference sequence). V trimming: 6 bases; J trimming: 1 base; junction bases outside the gene matches: 5.

The chain's CDR3 is CATSDLSGQGAKNTGELFF. CDR3 coding DNA: TGTGCCACCAGTGATTTGTCGGGACAGGGGGCTAAGAACACCGGGGAGCTGTTTTTT. The V gene is TRBV24-1, the J gene TRBJ2-2; 12 bases are a match to TRBD1. CDR3 length: 19 amino acids. The germline CDR1 and CDR2 sequences are KGHDR and SFDVKD. V lost 0 bases to trimming and J lost 1 base; unmatched junction nucleotides: 5.

The genes are TRBV7-2 and TRBJ2-7; TRBD2 matches at 7 bases. From germline, CDR1 is SGHTA and CDR2 FQGNSA. V was pared by 6 bases and J by 4 bases, with 12 bases of the junction left unmatched. CDR3 length: 15 residues. This CDR3 reads CASSQRGGGSYEQYF. The CDR3 nucleotides read TGTGCCAGCAGTCAACGAGGCGGGGGATCTTACGAGCAGTACTTC.

In this sample, this clone turned up once. The junction departs from germline at one end; a sequencing error may be responsible. This chain joins TRBV4-2 and TRBJ1-4, with TRBD1 matching 8 bases. Looked up from germline, CDR1 is LGHNA and CDR2 is YNFKEQ. The length of the CDR3 is 14 residues. The CDR3 loop is CASSQVRADRGVCF. CDR3 nucleotide sequence: TGTGCCAGCAGCCAAGTACGGGCAGACAGGGGAGTTTGTTTT.

The V gene is TRBV5-4, the J gene TRBJ2-7, with a weak D call TRBD2 (6 bases). This CDR3 comprises 14 residues. CDR1 is SGHNT, CDR2 YYREEE, per germline (reference sequence). Between the trimmed V and J ends, which lost 4 bases and 5 bases, there was a span of 16 bases. CDR3 DNA: TGTGCCAGCAGCATGGGGACTTTGGGGAACGAGCAGTACTTC. Encoded protein: CASSMGTLGNEQYF.

This chain connects TRBV13 to TRBJ2-3, with D unresolved. Germline V CDR1 and CDR2: PRHDT, FYEKMQ (reference sequence). The CDR3 contains 16 residues. The V end was cut by 5 bases, the J end by 0 bases, with 15 bases between. The CDR3 DNA reads as TGTGCCAGCAGCCCTCCTAGACCCCCAAGCACAGATACGCAGTATTTT. It yields the protein CASSPPRPPSTDTQYF.

This sequence joins TRBV4-3 and TRBJ1-6; TRBD1 aligns across 7 bases. Germline trimming cut 2 bases from V and 14 bases from J; bases unmatched to any gene: 3. The CDR3 is made up of 12 amino acids. Germline CDR1 is LGHNA and CDR2 is YSLEER. The CDR3 region is CASSQTGQSLHF. CDR3 DNA: TGCGCCAGCAGCCAAACGGGACAGTCCCTCCACTTT.

The chain combines TRBV18 with TRBJ1-1; 8 positions match TRBD1. J gave up 2 bases and V 3 bases, and 2 bases lay outside the gene matches. The germline CDR1 and CDR2 sequences are KGHSH and LQKENI. The CDR3 runs to 14 residues. The CDR3 coding sequence is TGTGCCAGCTCACCCCAGGGGGCTAACACTGAAGCTTTCTTT. Amino acids: CASSPQGANTEAFF. Together with reference TRBV18 and TRBJ1-1, the CDR3 gives the full variable domain: NAGVMQNPRHLVRRRGQEARLRCSPMKGHSHVYWYRQLPEEGLKFMVYLQKENIIDESGMPKERFSAEFPKEGPSILRIQQVVRGDSAAYFCASSPQGANTEAFFGQGTRLTVV.

In its sample, this clone was seen a few times. The chain recombines TRBV15 with TRBJ1-5, with D possibly TRBD1 on 6 matching bases. CDR1 is LNHNV, CDR2 YYDKDF, per germline (reference sequence). The V end lost 5 bases, the J end lost 3 bases, and 11 bases lay between the germline ends. CDR3 size: 14 residues. The CDR3 bases are TGTGCCACCAGCCGAACAGGGTACAATCAGCCCCAGCATTTT. Translated, it gives CATSRTGYNQPQHF.

This clone has only a few counts. The CDR3 nucleotides read TGTGCCAGCAGTGAAGAACAGGGGACCAATCAGCCCCAGCATTTT. Residues: CASSEEQGTNQPQHF. V is TRBV6-1 and J is TRBJ1-5, with 7 bases matching TRBD1. Germline trimming cut 1 base from V and 3 bases from J; bases unmatched to any gene: 3. CDR3 length: 15 residues. In germline, CDR1 is MNHNS, CDR2 SASEGT.

This chain links TRBV30 with TRBJ1-2; 10 positions agree with TRBD1. The CDR3 contains 13 residues. Unmatched junction bases numbered 8, after V lost 1 base and J lost 12 bases. Germline-derived CDR1 and CDR2 are GTSNPN and SVGIG (reference sequence). CDR3 region: CAWSEPDRGLDTF. CDR3 in DNA: TGTGCCTGGAGTGAACCTGACAGGGGGCTCGACACCTTC.

The V gene is TRBV4-1, the J gene TRBJ2-2, with TRBD2 as a possible D gene (5 bases). V lost 5 bases and J lost 7, with 17 bases in between. This CDR3 spans 15 amino acids. Germline values: CDR1 MGHRA, CDR2 YSYEKL. The CDR3 sequence is CASSTTRDRVGELFF. CDR3 DNA sequence: TGCGCCAGCAGCACCACTAGAGATCGTGTCGGGGAGCTGTTTTTT.

The rearrangement uses TRBV7-9 and TRBJ1-3; D is uncertain. V lost 8 bases and J 0 bases, leaving 11 bases between the germline ends. This CDR3 is built from 14 residues. CDR1 is SEHNR, CDR2 FQNEAQ, per germline (reference sequence). The DNA for the CDR3 is TGTGCCAGCCGGGTGGCGAGCTCTGGAAACACCATATATTTT. Translating it yields CASRVASSGNTIYF.